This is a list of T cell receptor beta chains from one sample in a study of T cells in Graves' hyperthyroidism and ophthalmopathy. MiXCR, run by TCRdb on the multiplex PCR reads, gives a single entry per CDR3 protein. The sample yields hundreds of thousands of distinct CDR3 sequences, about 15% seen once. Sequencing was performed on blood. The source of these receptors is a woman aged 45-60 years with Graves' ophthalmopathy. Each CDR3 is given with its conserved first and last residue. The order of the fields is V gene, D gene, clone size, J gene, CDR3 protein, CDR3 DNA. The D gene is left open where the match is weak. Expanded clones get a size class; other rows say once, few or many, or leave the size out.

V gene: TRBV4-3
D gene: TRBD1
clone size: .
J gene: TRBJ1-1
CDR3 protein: CASSQARSGQGLNTEAFF
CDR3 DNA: TGCGCCAGCAGCCAAGCTCGGTCGGGACAGGGGTTGAACACTGAAGCTTTCTTT

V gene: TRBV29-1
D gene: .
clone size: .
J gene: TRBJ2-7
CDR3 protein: CSVSAGPTYEQYF
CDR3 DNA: TGCAGCGTTTCAGCCGGGCCAACCTACGAGCAGTACTTC

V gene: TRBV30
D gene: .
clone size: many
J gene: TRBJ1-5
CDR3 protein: CAWSVEGGSAQHF
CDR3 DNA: TGTGCCTGGAGTGTGGAGGGGGGTTCGGCCCAGCATTTT

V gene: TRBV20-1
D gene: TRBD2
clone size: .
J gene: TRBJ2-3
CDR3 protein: CSARDYSGRTDTQYF
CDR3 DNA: TGCAGTGCTAGAGATTATAGCGGGAGAACAGATACGCAGTATTTT

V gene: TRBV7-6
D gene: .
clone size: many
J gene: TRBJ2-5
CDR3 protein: CASSTFSPKETQYF
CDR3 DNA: TGTGCCAGCAGCACATTCTCCCCAAAAGAGACCCAGTACTTC

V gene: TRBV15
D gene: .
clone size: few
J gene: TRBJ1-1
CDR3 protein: CATSRNPTAEFTEAFF
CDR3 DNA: TGTGCCACCAGCAGAAACCCTACAGCGGAATTCACTGAAGCTTTCTTT

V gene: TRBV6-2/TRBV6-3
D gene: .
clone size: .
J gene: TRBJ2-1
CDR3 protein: CASSPLAEGIGNEQFF
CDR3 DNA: TGTGCCAGCAGTCCTTTAGCGGAAGGCATTGGCAATGAGCAGTTCTTC

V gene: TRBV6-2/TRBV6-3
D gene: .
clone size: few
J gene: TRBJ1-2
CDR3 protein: CASSFGQGPGVLYGYTF
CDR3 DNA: TGTGCCAGCAGTTTCGGCCAGGGGCCCGGAGTCCTCTATGGCTACACCTTC

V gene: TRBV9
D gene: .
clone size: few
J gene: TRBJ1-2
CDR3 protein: CASSGLQSGYTF
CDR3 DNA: TGTGCCAGCAGCGGGCTACAGAGTGGCTACACCTTC

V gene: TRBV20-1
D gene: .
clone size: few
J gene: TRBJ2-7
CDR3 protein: CSARERGQSSYEQYF
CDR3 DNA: TGCAGTGCTAGAGAGAGGGGCCAAAGCTCCTACGAGCAGTACTTC

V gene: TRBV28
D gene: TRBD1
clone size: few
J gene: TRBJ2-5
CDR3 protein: CASRFNRGRRETQYF
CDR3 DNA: TGTGCCAGCAGATTTAACAGGGGGCGTCGAGAGACCCAGTACTTC

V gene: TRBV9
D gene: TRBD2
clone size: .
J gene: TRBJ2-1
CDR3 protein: CASSVTRNGTSAYNEQFF
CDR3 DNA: TGTGCCAGCAGCGTAACTCGAAATGGGACTAGCGCTTACAATGAGCAGTTCTTC

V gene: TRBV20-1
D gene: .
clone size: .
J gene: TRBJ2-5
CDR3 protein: CSASTPALQETQYF
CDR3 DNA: TGCAGTGCTAGTACTCCTGCCCTCCAAGAGACCCAGTACTTC

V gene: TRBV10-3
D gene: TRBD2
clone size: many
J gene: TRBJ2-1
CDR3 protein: CAISESNGLAGVHEQFF
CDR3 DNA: TGTGCCATCAGTGAGTCGAATGGGCTAGCGGGAGTCCATGAGCAGTTCTTC

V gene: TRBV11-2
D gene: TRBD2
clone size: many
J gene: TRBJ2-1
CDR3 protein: CASSAGLAVNQFF
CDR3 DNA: TGTGCCAGCAGCGCCGGACTAGCCGTAAACCAGTTCTTC

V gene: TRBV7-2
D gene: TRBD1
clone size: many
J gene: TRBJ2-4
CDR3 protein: CASSPDRGKNIQYF
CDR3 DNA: TGTGCCAGCAGCCCGGACAGGGGCAAAAACATTCAGTACTTC

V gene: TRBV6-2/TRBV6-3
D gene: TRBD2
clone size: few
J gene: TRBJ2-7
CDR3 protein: CASTDLTSGKFRHFYEQYF
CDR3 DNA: TGTGCCAGCACCGATCTGACTAGCGGGAAATTCAGGCATTTCTACGAGCAGTACTTC

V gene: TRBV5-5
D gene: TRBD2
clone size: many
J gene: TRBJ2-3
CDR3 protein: CASSVGTSGSGTDTQYF
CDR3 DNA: TGTGCCAGCAGCGTAGGGACTAGCGGGAGTGGGACAGATACGCAGTATTTT

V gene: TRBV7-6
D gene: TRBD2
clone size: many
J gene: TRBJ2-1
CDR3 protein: CASSSLAGFGNEQFF
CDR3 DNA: TGTGCCAGCAGCTCCCTAGCGGGGTTCGGTAATGAGCAGTTCTTC

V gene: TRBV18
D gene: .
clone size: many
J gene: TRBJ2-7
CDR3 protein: CASSYGPSYEQYF
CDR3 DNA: TGTGCCAGCTCATACGGGCCTTCCTACGAGCAGTACTTC

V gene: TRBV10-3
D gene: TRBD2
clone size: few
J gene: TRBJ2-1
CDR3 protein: CAIRAGLAGVYEQFF
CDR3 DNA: TGTGCCATCAGAGCCGGACTAGCGGGAGTCTATGAGCAGTTCTTC

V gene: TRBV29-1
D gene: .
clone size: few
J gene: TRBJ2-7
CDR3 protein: CSVSDGSYEQYF
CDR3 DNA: TGCAGCGTGTCGGACGGTTCCTACGAGCAGTACTTC

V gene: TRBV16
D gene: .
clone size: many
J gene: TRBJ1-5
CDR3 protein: CASSQSNAVGNQPQHF
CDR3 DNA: TGTGCCAGCAGCCAATCAAACGCGGTGGGCAATCAGCCCCAGCATTTT

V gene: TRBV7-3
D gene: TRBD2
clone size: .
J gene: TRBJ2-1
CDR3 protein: CASSLSTRLSGREQFF
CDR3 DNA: TGTGCCAGCAGCCTTTCCACTCGGCTAAGCGGGAGGGAGCAGTTCTTC

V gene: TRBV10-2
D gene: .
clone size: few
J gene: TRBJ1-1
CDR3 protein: CASCEPLPMMNTEAFF
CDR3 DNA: TGCGCCAGCTGCGAACCGCTCCCGATGATGAACACTGAAGCTTTCTTT

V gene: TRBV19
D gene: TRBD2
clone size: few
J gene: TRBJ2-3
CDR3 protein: CASSILAGAVTDTQYF
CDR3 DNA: TGTGCCAGTAGTATACTAGCGGGAGCTGTGACAGATACGCAGTATTTT

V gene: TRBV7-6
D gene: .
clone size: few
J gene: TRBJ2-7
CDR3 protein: CASSLSGLGGQDSYEQYF
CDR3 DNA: TGTGCCAGCAGCTTATCAGGGCTAGGGGGACAAGACTCCTACGAGCAGTACTTC

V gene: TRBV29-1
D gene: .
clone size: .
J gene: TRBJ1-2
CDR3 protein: CSVDAFKGPPIYTF
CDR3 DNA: TGCAGCGTTGACGCTTTTAAGGGGCCTCCTATCTACACCTTC

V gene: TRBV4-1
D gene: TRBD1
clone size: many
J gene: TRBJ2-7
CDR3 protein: CASSQQGASYEQYF
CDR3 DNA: TGCGCCAGCAGCCAGCAGGGGGCTAGTTACGAGCAGTACTTC

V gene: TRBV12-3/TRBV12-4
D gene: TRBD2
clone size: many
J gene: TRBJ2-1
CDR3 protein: CASGWGSGSILVDEQFF
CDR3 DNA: TGTGCCAGCGGTTGGGGGAGCGGGAGCATTTTGGTCGATGAGCAGTTCTTC

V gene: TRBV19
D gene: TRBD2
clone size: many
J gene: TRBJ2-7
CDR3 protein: CASSSGGSYEQYF
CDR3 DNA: TGTGCCAGTAGTAGCGGCGGGAGCTACGAGCAGTACTTC

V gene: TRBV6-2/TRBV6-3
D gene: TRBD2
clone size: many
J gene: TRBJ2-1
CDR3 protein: CASSRRTGTSGRADNEQFF
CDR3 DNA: TGTGCCAGCAGCCGTCGCACCGGGACTAGCGGGAGGGCCGACAATGAGCAGTTCTTC

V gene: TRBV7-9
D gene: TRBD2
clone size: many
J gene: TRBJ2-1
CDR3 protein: CASSGGLAGAYNEQFF
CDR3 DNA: TGTGCCAGCAGCGGAGGACTAGCGGGAGCCTACAATGAGCAGTTCTTC

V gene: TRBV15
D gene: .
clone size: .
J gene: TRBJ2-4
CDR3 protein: CATSRGPGEFVGQYF
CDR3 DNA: TGTGCCACCAGCAGAGGTCCAGGGGAGTTTGTGGGACAGTACTTC

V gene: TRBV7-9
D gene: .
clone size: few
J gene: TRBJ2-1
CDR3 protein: CASSLGSGTYNEQFF
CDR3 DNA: TGTGCCAGCAGCTTAGGAAGCGGTACCTACAATGAGCAGTTCTTC

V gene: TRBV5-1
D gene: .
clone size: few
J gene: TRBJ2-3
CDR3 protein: CASSFGLLVSSTDTQYF
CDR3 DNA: TGCGCCAGCAGCTTTGGGCTACTAGTCTCTAGCACAGATACGCAGTATTTT

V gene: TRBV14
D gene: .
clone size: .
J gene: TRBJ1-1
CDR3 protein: CASSQTVTEAFF
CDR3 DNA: TGTGCCAGCAGCCAGACAGTCACTGAAGCTTTCTTT

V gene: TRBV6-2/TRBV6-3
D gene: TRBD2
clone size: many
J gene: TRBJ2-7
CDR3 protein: CASSQRGGILETYEQYF
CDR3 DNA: TGTGCCAGCAGTCAACGGGGAGGGATACTTGAGACCTACGAGCAGTACTTC

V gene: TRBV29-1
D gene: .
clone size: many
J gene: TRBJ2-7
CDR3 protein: CSVGGFGPYEQYF
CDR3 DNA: TGCAGCGTTGGCGGGTTCGGTCCCTACGAGCAGTACTTC

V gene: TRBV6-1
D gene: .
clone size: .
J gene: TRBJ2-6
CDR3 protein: CASGAGANVLTF
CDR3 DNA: TGTGCCAGCGGTGCTGGGGCCAACGTCCTGACTTTC

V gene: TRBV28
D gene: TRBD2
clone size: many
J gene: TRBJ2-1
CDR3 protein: CASSSGLAGGPVNEQFF
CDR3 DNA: TGTGCCAGCAGTTCCGGACTAGCGGGAGGGCCGGTGAATGAGCAGTTCTTC

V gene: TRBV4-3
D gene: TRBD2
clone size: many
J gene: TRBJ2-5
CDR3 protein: CASSQDLSASGAHGETQYF
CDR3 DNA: TGCGCCAGCAGCCAAGATCTTTCGGCTAGCGGGGCCCACGGAGAGACCCAGTACTTC

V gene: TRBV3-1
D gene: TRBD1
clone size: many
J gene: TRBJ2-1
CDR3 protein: CASSKLRDSSYNEQFF
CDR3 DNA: TGTGCCAGCAGCAAACTCCGGGACAGCTCCTACAATGAGCAGTTCTTC

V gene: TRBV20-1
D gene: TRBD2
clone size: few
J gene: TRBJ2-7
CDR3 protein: CSAKAGLAGEVRAYEQYF
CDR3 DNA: TGCAGTGCAAAAGCGGGACTAGCGGGAGAAGTTAGGGCCTACGAGCAGTACTTC

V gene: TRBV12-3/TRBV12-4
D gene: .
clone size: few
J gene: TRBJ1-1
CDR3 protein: CASTLVLSGEAFF
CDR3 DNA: TGTGCCAGCACCTTGGTCTTGTCGGGTGAAGCTTTCTTT